Below are 5 T cell receptor beta chains sequenced from a single sample in a study of T cells and Merkel cell carcinoma outcomes. Measured with immunoSEQ multiplex PCR; TCRdb has only the in-frame clones, and not every one. The sample yields about 15,000 clones, roughly 76% seen once. Material: tumor tissue from Merkel cell carcinoma. The receptor source for this set is a human donor with Merkel cell carcinoma.

V gene TRBV30 combines with J gene TRBJ2-5; the match to TRBD1 covers 8 bases. Looked up from germline, CDR1 is GTSNPN and CDR2 is SVGIG (reference sequence). The junction had 0 bases not matched to a gene; V was cut back by 2 bases and J by 1 base. CDR3 length: 13 amino acids. CDR3 residues: CAWSQGAQETQYF. The CDR3 DNA is TGTGCCTGGAGTCAGGGGGCCCAAGAGACCCAGTACTTC.

The chain couples TRBV4-2 to TRBJ1-1; tentative D call: TRBD1 (6 bases). CDR1 is LGHNA, CDR2 YNFKEQ, per germline. Trimming cost V 4 bases and J 0 bases, with 15 bases left between them. The CDR3 covers 16 residues. This CDR3 is CASSPLNGGVNTEAFF. In nucleotides, the CDR3 is TGTGCCAGCAGCCCCCTAAATGGGGGCGTGAACACTGAAGCTTTCTTT.

This chain uses TRBV5-6 with TRBJ1-5; 10 nucleotides match TRBD1. The CDR3 length is 15 residues. CDR1 and CDR2 (germline): SGHDT, YYEEEE. Losses at the gene ends were 3 bases for V and 3 bases for J; bases not matched to a gene: 3. The CDR3 DNA reads as TGTGCCAGCAGCTGGGGACAGGGGAACAATCAGCCCCAGCATTTT. Its translation: CASSWGQGNNQPQHF.

CDR3 bases: TGTGCCAGCAGCCCTCAACAAAACACCGGGGAGCTGTTTTTT. Translated: CASSPQQNTGELFF. The genes are TRBV7-3 and TRBJ2-2; D not resolved. V was trimmed by 5 bases and J by 2 bases, leaving 9 bases between them. Germline V gives CDR1 SGHTA, CDR2 FQGTGA. This CDR3 spans 14 amino acids.

The table lists this clone with a count of one. The chain combines TRBV28 with TRBJ2-7, with D perhaps being TRBD1 or TRBD2 (6 bases each). The V and J ends lost 5 bases and 3 bases respectively, with 14 bases between them. This CDR3 comprises 14 residues. Per the germline V gene, CDR1 is MDHEN and CDR2 is SYDVKM. The CDR3 is CASSPTGARYEQYF. The CDR3 region has the DNA TGTGCCAGCAGTCCCACGGGGGCGCGCTACGAGCAGTACTTC.